A single sample is the source of the 2 T cell receptor beta chains below, sequenced in a study of human T cells and chemical hapten exposure (dated by TCRdb to the early 2020s). Libraries were constructed by RACE. Sequencing used a NextSeq 500. TCRdb reran the public reads through fastp at Q25 and MiXCR, keeping productive beta chains. Each entry is one CDR3 protein sequence, shown with its most common DNA and genes. The table for this sample lists around 99,000 distinct CDR3 sequences; 9.5% to 11% of them were counted only once. The ten biggest clones cover less than 2.5% of the sample. Reading the label with the study, this specimen's time point is: patch test 2, 6 weeks after DPC sensitization. This specimen's treatment or condition label, per the study, means: therapeutic diphenylcyclopropenone sensitization with weekly scalp DPC. Here the sequenced sample was whole blood, taken in connection with sensitization to the hapten diphenylcyclopropenone (DPC). These receptors all come from a man in his forties with alopecia areata. Some clones in this sample may be carry-over from other donors' samples.

This clonotype was counted between two and nine times. The genes are TRBV5-1 and TRBJ2-2; 11 nucleotides align to TRBD1. This CDR3 has 16 residues. Trimming at V came to 4 bases and at J to 6 bases, leaving 8 bases not matched to a gene. Germline CDR1 reads SGHRS; CDR2 reads YFSETQ. Here the CDR3 reads CASSGWTGGSSGELFF. Here the CDR3 DNA reads TGCGCCAGCAGCGGATGGACAGGGGGCTCTTCCGGGGAGCTGTTTTTT.

The chain employs TRBV3-1 and TRBJ1-2; D remains unclear. Trimming took off 0 bases at V and 8 bases at J, with 4 bases between the two ends. The CDR3 length is 11 residues. Looked up from germline, CDR1 is LGHDT and CDR2 is YNNKEL (reference sequence). CDR3 loop: CASSQDFGYTF. Written as DNA, the CDR3 is TGTGCCAGCAGCCAAGATTTCGGCTACACCTTC.